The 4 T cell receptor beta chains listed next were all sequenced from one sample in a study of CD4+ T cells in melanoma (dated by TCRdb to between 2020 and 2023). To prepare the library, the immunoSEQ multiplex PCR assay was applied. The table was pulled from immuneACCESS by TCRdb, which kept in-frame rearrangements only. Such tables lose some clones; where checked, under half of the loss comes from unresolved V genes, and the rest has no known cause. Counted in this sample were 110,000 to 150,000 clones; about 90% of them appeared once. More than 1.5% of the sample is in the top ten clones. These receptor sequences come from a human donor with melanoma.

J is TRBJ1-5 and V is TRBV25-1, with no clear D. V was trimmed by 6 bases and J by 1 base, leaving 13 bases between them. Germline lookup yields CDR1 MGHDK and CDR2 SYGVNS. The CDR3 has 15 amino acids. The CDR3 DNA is TGTGCCAGCAGCGGAGGCTCTGGGAGCAATCAGCCCCAGCATTTT. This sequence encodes CASSGGSGSNQPQHF.

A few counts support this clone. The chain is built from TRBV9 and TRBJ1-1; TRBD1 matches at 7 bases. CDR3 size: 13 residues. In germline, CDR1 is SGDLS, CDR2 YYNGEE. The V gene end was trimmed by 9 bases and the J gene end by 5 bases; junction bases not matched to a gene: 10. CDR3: CATSQGERTEAFF. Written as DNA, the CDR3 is TGTGCCACCAGTCAGGGGGAACGGACTGAAGCTTTCTTT.

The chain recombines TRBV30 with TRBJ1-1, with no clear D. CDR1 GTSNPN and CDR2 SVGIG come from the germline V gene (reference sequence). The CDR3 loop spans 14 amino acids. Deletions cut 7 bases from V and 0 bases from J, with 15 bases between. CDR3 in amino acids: CALRRLGVNTEAFF. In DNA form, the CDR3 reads TGTGCCTTACGACGACTCGGGGTGAACACTGAAGCTTTCTTT.

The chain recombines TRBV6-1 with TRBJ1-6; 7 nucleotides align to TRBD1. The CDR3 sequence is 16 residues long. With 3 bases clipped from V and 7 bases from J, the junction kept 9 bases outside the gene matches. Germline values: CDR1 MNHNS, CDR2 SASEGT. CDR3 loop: CASSDRVPGQNSPLHF. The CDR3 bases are TGTGCCAGCAGTGATCGGGTTCCGGGACAGAATTCACCCCTCCACTTT.